This is a list of T cell receptor beta chains from one sample in a study of T cell clusters in autoimmune cytopenias. TCRdb reworked the multiplex PCR reads into one entry per CDR3 protein, no DNA. This sample carries about 4,900 distinct CDR3 sequences, with around 17% going to the ten biggest clones. Sequencing was carried out using peripheral blood. The receptor source for this set is a human donor with an autoimmune cytopenia or autoimmune hepatitis (not recorded which). Each CDR3 is given with its conserved first and last residue. The order of the fields is V gene, clone size, J gene, CDR3 protein. Clone sizes are given selectively: once, few, many, or a class where the clone is expanded.

>TRBV7-9|medium-sized|TRBJ2-7
CASSKSPAYEQYF
>TRBV5-1|-|TRBJ2-1
CASSLTISGSAYNEQFF
>TRBV14|-|TRBJ2-7
CASSRASGTYEQYF
>TRBV19|-|TRBJ2-7
CASSSSGTGITYEQYF
>TRBV20-1|medium-sized|TRBJ2-1
CSAPGGRGYNEQFF
>TRBV19|medium-sized|TRBJ2-2
CATRTSGSTGELFF
>TRBV5-4|medium-sized|TRBJ2-3
CASSFRLAATTDTQYF
>TRBV14|medium-sized|TRBJ2-2
CASSLRDGTGELFF
>TRBV18|-|TRBJ1-1
CASSPRENTEAFF
>TRBV4-2|-|TRBJ2-4
CASSRAGDNIQYF
>TRBV12-3/TRBV12-4|medium-sized|TRBJ2-4
CASSQGNIQYF
>TRBV15|medium-sized|TRBJ1-1
CATRALSNTEAFF
>TRBV7-3|-|TRBJ1-6
CASSLVEQPLHF
>TRBV20-1|-|TRBJ2-1
CSASDRARLSYNKQFF
>TRBV24-1|medium-sized|TRBJ2-3
CATSSGSTQYF
>TRBV7-3|medium-sized|TRBJ2-5
CASSLTGMVYQETQYF
>TRBV10-3|-|TRBJ1-6
CAIRAQQGFNSPLHF
>TRBV4-2|-|TRBJ2-7
CASSQDQGRSEQYF
>TRBV27|-|TRBJ1-2
CASSLYRGNYGYTF
>TRBV20-1|-|TRBJ2-1
CSAPGLAGNEQFF
>TRBV6-6|-|TRBJ1-1
CASSQGGGGNTEAFF
>TRBV11-2|medium-sized|TRBJ1-5
CASSLDGTSNQPQHF
>TRBV7-9|medium-sized|TRBJ1-2
CASSPLGGRGRAGYGYTF
>TRBV15|medium-sized|TRBJ2-7
CATQPLAGGYEQYF
>TRBV20-1|medium-sized|TRBJ2-3
CSARKAGVTDTQYF
>TRBV18|-|TRBJ1-5
CASSPDRGGNQPQHF
>TRBV6-5|medium-sized|TRBJ1-2
CASRKTGNYGYTF
>TRBV30|medium-sized|TRBJ2-3
CAWTKASTDTQYF
>TRBV9|-|TRBJ2-2
CASSASGGETGELFF
>TRBV10-3|medium-sized|TRBJ2-1
CAISAFTWTSGRNEQFF
>TRBV29-1|medium-sized|TRBJ2-3
CSGHGTGRGTDTQYF
>TRBV10-3|-|TRBJ2-7
CAISESSPGAGEQYF
>TRBV5-1|-|TRBJ1-2
CASNLDRGYGYTF
>TRBV20-1|medium-sized|TRBJ2-1
CSARWFRSYNEQFF
>TRBV7-3|-|TRBJ1-4
CASSAGTARTNEKLFF
>TRBV6-5|medium-sized|TRBJ2-3
CAISRLATSADTQYF
>TRBV5-6|hyperexpanded|TRBJ2-2
CASSLSRLAGFGELFF
>TRBV7-9|-|TRBJ2-7
CASSLVGAGDEQYF
>TRBV7-6|medium-sized|TRBJ2-2
CASSSRTSGGTNTGELFF
>TRBV7-3|medium-sized|TRBJ2-5
CASSLRGSFEETQYF
>TRBV6-5|medium-sized|TRBJ1-3
CASSVPGQGNTIYF
>TRBV29-1|medium-sized|TRBJ1-5
CSVVESGGSNQPQHF
>TRBV30|medium-sized|TRBJ1-1
CAWRKGMNTEAFF
>TRBV5-1|-|TRBJ2-1
CASSLGGGRTYNKQFF